This T cell receptor (beta chain) stems from a study of T cells in Graves' hyperthyroidism and ophthalmopathy. For the study at large: Peripheral blood was collected at initial diagnosis, before any treatment. Whole-study findings and limits: Among thyroid clonotypes expanded above 0.001, most also appeared in blood.

The table lists this clonotype with a few counts. The antigen is undetermined. The germline gene is not matched at one end of the junction; a read error may be the cause. Absence of ophthalmopathy progression within 18 months defined stable Graves' hyperthyroidism. Each patient was aged 18 to 65 and had newly diagnosed hyperthyroidism of under 2 months' duration. CDR3 length equals 15 residues. Germline lookup yields CDR1 WSHSY and CDR2 SAAADI. Researchers amplified the TCR beta CDR3 regions from RNA transcripts. RT-PCR in the first round (using the HTBI primer set) targeted the TCR CDR3. TCRdb processed the multiplex PCR reads anew with MiXCR; each CDR3 protein has one entry. The profile shows over 650,000 distinct CDR3 sequences, less than 20% of them singletons.

The sequencing input was blood. The genes are TRBV10-2 and TRBJ2-7, with TRBD2 identical over 10 bases. The clonotype was recovered from a man aged 18 to 30 with Graves' hyperthyroidism. The CDR3 reads CASSETLAGDYEQCF. The CDR3 coding sequence is TGCGCCAGCAGTGAGACGCTAGCGGGAGACTACGAGCAGTGCTTC.